Shown below are 13 T cell receptor beta chains from a single sample sequenced in a study of blood T cell repertoires in COVID-19. The table came from immunoSEQ multiplex PCR; TCRdb's copy has only in-frame clones and leaves some out. The sample lists 95,000 to 150,000 clones, around 88% occurring once. Sequencing was done on a sample of peripheral blood. The receptor source for this set is a human donor in a cohort sampled during active COVID-19.

As regards this clone: The sample carries other DNA sequences with the same CDR3. The rearrangement uses TRBV19 and TRBJ2-1; D remains unclear. This CDR3 region has 11 residues. With 4 bases removed from V and 10 bases from J, the gap between germline ends came to 8 bases. CDR1 and CDR2 from the germline V gene are LNHDA and SQIVND (reference sequence). The CDR3 nucleotides read TGTGCCAGTAGTACGGGTGTCGAGCAGTTCTTC. Translating it yields CASSTGVEQFF.

CDR3 DNA: TGTGCCAGTACCACGACCGGACAGGGGAATGAAAAACTGTTTTTT. Protein sequence: CASTTTGQGNEKLFF. This chain connects TRBV19 to TRBJ1-4; TRBD1 agrees at 9 bases. Germline CDR1 and CDR2: LNHDA and SQIVND (reference sequence). The J segment lost 5 bases and the V segment lost 7 bases, leaving 8 bases of the junction unmatched. This CDR3 is built from 15 residues.

The CDR3 protein is CASSSTHQGGKASEQYF. The CDR3, as DNA: TGCGCCAGCAGCTCCACCCACCAGGGGGGCAAAGCAAGCGAGCAGTACTTC. V gene TRBV5-1 combines with J gene TRBJ2-7, with D possibly being TRBD1 (7 bases). Germline V CDR1 and CDR2: SGHRS, YFSETQ. V was clipped by 3 bases and J by 6 bases, with 25 bases between them. The CDR3 totals 17 residues.

The rearrangement links TRBV29-1 to TRBJ2-3; D uncertain. This CDR3 has 12 amino acids. V lost 1 base and J lost 4, with 6 bases in between. Germline V gives CDR1 SQVTM, CDR2 ANQGSEA. The CDR3 spells CSVEGDSDTQYF. The DNA of the CDR3 is TGCAGCGTTGAAGGTGACTCAGATACGCAGTATTTT.

The chain recombines TRBV6-1 with TRBJ1-5, with 7 bases aligning to TRBD1. This CDR3 contains 17 residues. The J segment lost 0 bases and the V segment lost 0 bases, leaving 5 bases of the junction unmatched. Germline V gene data show CDR1 as MNHNS and CDR2 as SASEGT. The CDR3 is CASSEAAGGYSNQPQHF. CDR3 nucleotide sequence: TGTGCCAGCAGTGAAGCCGCAGGGGGATATAGCAATCAGCCCCAGCATTTT.

V gene TRBV5-1 combines with J gene TRBJ2-1; TRBD2 matches at 8 bases. The V segment lost 3 bases and the J segment 0 bases; nucleotides outside the gene matches: 17. The CDR3 loop spans 20 amino acids. The germline CDR1 and CDR2 sequences are SGHRS and YFSETQ. CDR3 sequence: CASSSVAGLDHGLSYNEQFF. CDR3 coding DNA: TGCGCCAGCAGCTCCGTAGCGGGGCTTGATCATGGCCTCTCCTACAATGAGCAGTTCTTC.

J is TRBJ2-5 and V is TRBV3-1 (or the pseudogene TRBV3-2), with a weak D call TRBD1 (6 bases). In germline, CDR1 is LGHDT, CDR2 YNNKEL (reference sequence). This CDR3 contains 16 residues. With 5 bases removed from V and 0 bases from J, the gap between germline ends came to 16 bases. The CDR3 DNA follows: TGTGCCAGCAGCGAAAGATCCAGGGGCGACCAAGAGACCCAGTACTTC. Protein product: CASSERSRGDQETQYF.

The gene calls are TRBV5-1 and TRBJ2-7; weak D call: TRBD2 (6 bases). CDR1 is SGHRS and CDR2 is YFSETQ in the germline V gene. Between the trimmed V and J ends, which lost 5 bases and 2 bases, there was a span of 14 bases. There are 14 residues in the CDR3. This CDR3 is CASRRGGAPYEQYF. The CDR3, as DNA: TGCGCCAGCAGACGCGGCGGGGCCCCCTACGAGCAGTACTTC.

The DNA for the CDR3 is TGTGCCAGCAGCCGGACAGATACGCAGTATTTT. It translates to CASSRTDTQYF. The rearrangement links TRBV5-5 to TRBJ2-3; D is uncertain. This CDR3 comprises 11 residues. The V gene's germline CDR1 is SGHKS and CDR2 YYEKEE (reference sequence). V gave up 4 bases and J gave up 3 bases, with 3 bases separating them. The full variable domain, its missing parts supplied by reference TRBV5-5 and TRBJ2-3, is DAGVTQSPTHLIKTRGQQVTLRCSPISGHKSVSWYQQVLGQGPQFIFQYYEKEERGRGNFPDRFSARQFPNYSSELNVNALLLGDSALYLCASSRTDTQYFGPGTRLTVL.

This clone appeared a few times. V and J are TRBV18 and TRBJ2-2; 10 bases agree with TRBD2. The germline CDR1 and CDR2 sequences are KGHSH and LQKENI. Germline trimming cut 3 bases from V and 2 bases from J; bases unmatched to any gene: 6. This CDR3 contains 17 residues. The CDR3 sequence is CASSPRASGSNTGELFF. DNA for the CDR3: TGTGCCAGCTCACCCCGAGCTAGCGGGAGTAACACCGGGGAGCTGTTTTTT.

The chain joins TRBV3-1 (or the pseudogene TRBV3-2) to TRBJ2-1; 8 bases agree with TRBD2. V lost 2 bases and J lost 6; bases outside the gene matches: 6. Germline CDR1 LGHDT, CDR2 YNNKEL (reference sequence). The CDR3 is 15 residues long. The CDR3 loop is CASSQRTSFFNEQFF. The CDR3, as DNA: TGTGCCAGCAGCCAAAGGACTAGCTTCTTCAATGAGCAGTTCTTC.

A single count supports this clone. The chain combines TRBV7-8 with TRBJ2-7; 14 nucleotides line up with TRBD2. CDR1 and CDR2 from the germline V gene are SGHVS and FQNEAQ. The V segment lost 5 bases and the J segment 6 bases; nucleotides outside the gene matches: 12. CDR3 length: 17 amino acids. The CDR3 sequence is CASSPGTSGRAPPEQYF. The CDR3 DNA is TGTGCCAGCAGCCCCGGGACTAGCGGGAGAGCCCCCCCCGAGCAGTACTTC.

The chain couples TRBV9 to TRBJ1-1, with D perhaps TRBD1 (6 bases). Germline V CDR1 and CDR2: SGDLS, YYNGEE. The CDR3 runs 12 residues. V lost 0 bases, J lost 11 bases, and 11 bases lay in between. The CDR3 coding sequence is TGTGCCAGCAGCGTAGATGGGGGCGCGGCTTTCTTT. It specifies CASSVDGGAAFF.